This record covers a single T cell receptor beta chain. This record belongs to a study of blood T cell repertoires in COVID-19. In the authors' methods: Counts of nucleated cells, estimated from reference gene primer amplification, were obtained. Sequencing used immunoSEQ multiplex PCR; TCRdb keeps in-frame clones, though not all of them. The DNA was the basis for D and trimming; V, J and clone size are from that table. The table records 85,000 to 130,000 clones, over 65% of them present only once. This CDR3 region has 13 residues. V lost 5 bases, J lost 7 bases, and 14 bases lay in between. The sequence was obtained from a man aged 55 to 70 with acute or convalescent COVID-19. V usage is TRBV12-3 or TRBV12-4 and J usage is TRBJ1-1, with D perhaps matching TRBD1 (6 bases). Sequencing input: peripheral blood. CDR3 bases: TGTGCCAGCAGTCTGCAGGGGCGAGGTGAAGCTTTCTTT. Translating gives CASSLQGRGEAFF.